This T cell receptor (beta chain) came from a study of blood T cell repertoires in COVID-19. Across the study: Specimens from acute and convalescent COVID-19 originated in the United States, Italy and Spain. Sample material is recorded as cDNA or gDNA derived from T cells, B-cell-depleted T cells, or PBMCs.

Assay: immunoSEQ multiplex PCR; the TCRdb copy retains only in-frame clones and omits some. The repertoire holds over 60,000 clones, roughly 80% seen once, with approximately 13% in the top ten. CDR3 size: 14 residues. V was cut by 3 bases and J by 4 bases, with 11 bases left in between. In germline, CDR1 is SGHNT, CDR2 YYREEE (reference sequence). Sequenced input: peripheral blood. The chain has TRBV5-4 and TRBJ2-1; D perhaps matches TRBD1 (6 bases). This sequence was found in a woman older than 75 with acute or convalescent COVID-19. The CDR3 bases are TGTGCCAGCAGCTCAACAGGGAGTTACAATGAGCAGTTCTTC. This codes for CASSSTGSYNEQFF.